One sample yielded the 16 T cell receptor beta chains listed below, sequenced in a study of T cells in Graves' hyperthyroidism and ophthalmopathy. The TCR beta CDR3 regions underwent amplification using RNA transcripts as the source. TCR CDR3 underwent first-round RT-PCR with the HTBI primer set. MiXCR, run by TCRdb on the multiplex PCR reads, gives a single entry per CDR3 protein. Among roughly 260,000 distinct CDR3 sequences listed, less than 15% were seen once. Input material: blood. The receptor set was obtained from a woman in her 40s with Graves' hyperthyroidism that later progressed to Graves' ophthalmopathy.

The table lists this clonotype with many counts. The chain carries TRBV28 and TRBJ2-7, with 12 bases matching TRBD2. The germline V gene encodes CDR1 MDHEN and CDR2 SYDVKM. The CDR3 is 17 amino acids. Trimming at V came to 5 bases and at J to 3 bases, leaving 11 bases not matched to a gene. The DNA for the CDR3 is TGTGCCAGCAGTCCTACTAGCGGGAGGCTCCTCGACTACGAGCAGTACTTC. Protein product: CASSPTSGRLLDYEQYF.

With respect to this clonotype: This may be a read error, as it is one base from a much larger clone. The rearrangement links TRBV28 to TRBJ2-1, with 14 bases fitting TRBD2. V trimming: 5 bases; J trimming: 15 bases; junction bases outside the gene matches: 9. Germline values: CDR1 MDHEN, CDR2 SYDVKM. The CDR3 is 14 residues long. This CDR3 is CASSPGTSGSHPFF. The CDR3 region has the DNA TGTGCCAGCAGTCCCGGGACTAGCGGGAGCCACCCGTTCTTC.

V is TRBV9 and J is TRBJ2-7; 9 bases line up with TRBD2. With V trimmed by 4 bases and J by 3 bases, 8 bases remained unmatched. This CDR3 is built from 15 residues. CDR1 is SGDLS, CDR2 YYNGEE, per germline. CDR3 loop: CASSLGPAGGYEQYF. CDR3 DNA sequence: TGTGCCAGCAGCCTGGGGCCAGCGGGAGGCTACGAGCAGTACTTC. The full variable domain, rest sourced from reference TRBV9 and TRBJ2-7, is DSGVTQTPKHLITATGQRVTLRCSPRSGDLSVYWYQQSLDQGLQFLIQYYNGEERAKGNILERFSAQQFPDLHSELNLSSLELGDSALYFCASSLGPAGGYEQYFGPGTRLTVT.

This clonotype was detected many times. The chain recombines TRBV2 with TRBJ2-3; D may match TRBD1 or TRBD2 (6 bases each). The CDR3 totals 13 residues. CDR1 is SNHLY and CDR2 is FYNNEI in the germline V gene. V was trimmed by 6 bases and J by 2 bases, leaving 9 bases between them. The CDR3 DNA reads TGTGCCAGCAGGTGGGGGGCCACAGATACGCAGTATTTT. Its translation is CASRWGATDTQYF. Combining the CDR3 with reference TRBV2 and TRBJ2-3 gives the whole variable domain EPEVTQTPSHQVTQMGQEVILRCVPISNHLYFYWYRQILGQKVEFLVSFYNNEISEKSEIFDDQFSVERPDGSNFTLKIRSTKLEDSAMYFCASRWGATDTQYFGPGTRLTVL.

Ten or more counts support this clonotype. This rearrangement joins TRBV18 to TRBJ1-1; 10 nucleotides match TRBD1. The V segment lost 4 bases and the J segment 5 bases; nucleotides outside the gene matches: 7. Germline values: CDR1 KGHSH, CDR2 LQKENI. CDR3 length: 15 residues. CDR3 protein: CASSLNRDRGTEAFF. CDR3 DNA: TGTGCCAGCTCACTTAACCGGGACAGGGGAACTGAAGCTTTCTTT.

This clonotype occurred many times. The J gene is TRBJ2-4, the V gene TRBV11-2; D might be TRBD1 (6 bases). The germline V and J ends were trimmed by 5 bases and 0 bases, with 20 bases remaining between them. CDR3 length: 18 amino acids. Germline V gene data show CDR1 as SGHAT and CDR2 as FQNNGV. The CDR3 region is CASSPLGHTGLAKNIQYF. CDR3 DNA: TGTGCCAGCAGCCCCTTAGGGCATACAGGGCTAGCCAAAAACATTCAGTACTTC.

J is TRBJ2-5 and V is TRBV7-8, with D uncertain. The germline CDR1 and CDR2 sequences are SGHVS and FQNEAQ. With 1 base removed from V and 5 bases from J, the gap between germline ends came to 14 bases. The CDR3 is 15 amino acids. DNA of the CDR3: TGTGCCAGCAGCTTAGGATGGGGTCTAGGGGAGACCCAGTACTTC. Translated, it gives CASSLGWGLGETQYF. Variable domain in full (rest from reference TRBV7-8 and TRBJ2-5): GAGVSQSPRYKVAKRGQDVALRCDPISGHVSLFWYQQALGQGPEFLTYFQNEAQLDKSGLPSDRFFAERPEGSVSTLKIQRTQQEDSAVYLCASSLGWGLGETQYFGPGTRLLVL.

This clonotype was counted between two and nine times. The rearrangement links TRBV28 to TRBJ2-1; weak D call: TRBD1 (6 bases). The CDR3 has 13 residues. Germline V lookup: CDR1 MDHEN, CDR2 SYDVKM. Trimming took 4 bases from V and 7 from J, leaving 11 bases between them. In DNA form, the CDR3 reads TGTGCCAGCAGTTCGAACAGGGAGAATGAGCAGTTCTTC. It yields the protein CASSSNRENEQFF.

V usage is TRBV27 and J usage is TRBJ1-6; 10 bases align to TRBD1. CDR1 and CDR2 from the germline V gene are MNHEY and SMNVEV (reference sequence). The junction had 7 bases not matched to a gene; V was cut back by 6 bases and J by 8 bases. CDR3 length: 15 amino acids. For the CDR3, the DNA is TGTGCCAGCAGGACCCGGGACAGGGGCTATTCACCCCTCCACTTT. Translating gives CASRTRDRGYSPLHF.

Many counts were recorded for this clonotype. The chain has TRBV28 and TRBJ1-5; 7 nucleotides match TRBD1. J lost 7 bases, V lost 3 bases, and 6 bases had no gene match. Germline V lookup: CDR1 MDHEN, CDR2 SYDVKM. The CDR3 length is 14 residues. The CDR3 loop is CASSLDRQSQPQHF. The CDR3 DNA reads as TGTGCCAGCAGTTTGGACAGGCAGAGCCAGCCCCAGCATTTT.

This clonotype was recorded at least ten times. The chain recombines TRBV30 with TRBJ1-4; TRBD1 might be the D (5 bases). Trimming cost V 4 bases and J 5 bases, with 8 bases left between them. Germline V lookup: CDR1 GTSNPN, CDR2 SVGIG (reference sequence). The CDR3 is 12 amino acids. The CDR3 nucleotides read TGTGCCTGGAAGGGGAGGAATGAAAAACTGTTTTTT. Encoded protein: CAWKGRNEKLFF.

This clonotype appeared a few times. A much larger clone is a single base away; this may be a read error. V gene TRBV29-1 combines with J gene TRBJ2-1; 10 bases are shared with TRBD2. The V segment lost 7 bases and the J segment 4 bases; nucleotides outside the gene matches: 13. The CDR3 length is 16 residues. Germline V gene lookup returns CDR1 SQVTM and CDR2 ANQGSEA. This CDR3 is CSAEREGLRLYNEQFF. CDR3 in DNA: TGCAGCGCTGAGCGGGAGGGCCTCCGATTATACAATGAGCAGTTCTTC.

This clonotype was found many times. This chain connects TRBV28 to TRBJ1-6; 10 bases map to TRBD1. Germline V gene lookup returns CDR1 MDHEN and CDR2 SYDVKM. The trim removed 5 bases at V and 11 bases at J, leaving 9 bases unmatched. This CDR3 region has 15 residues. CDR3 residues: CASSPGDRGLPPLHF. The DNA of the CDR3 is TGTGCCAGCAGTCCCGGAGACAGGGGGCTGCCACCCCTCCACTTT.

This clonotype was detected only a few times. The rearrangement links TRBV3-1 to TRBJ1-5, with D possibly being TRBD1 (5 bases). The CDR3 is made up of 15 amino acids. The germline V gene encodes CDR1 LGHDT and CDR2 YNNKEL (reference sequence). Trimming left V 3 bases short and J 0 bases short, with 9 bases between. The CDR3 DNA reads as TGTGCCAGCAGCCAGGGGGGTTTTAGCAATCAGCCCCAGCATTTT. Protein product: CASSQGGFSNQPQHF.

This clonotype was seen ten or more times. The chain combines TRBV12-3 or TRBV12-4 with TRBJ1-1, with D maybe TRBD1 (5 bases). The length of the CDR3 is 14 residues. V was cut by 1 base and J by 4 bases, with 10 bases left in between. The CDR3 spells CASSLGLGRTEAFF. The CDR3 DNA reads TGTGCCAGCAGTTTAGGGCTGGGGCGCACTGAAGCTTTCTTT.

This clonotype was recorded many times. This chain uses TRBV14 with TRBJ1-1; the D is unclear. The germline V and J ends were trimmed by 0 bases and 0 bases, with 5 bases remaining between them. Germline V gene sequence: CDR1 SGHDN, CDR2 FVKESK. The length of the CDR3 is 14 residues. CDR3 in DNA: TGTGCCAGCAGCCAAGATTTCTTGAACACTGAAGCTTTCTTT. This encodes CASSQDFLNTEAFF.